Reported below is one TCR beta chain. This clone was observed a single time. This receptor's antigen is unknown. Nothing much larger sits one base from this clone, and base qualities are not available. The data originate from a study of chemoradiotherapy in HPV16-positive cancers (dated by TCRdb to between 2021 and 2024). In the study overall: Candidate HPV-specific T-cell clones and common TCR motifs were defined by functional T-cell assays performed on cells from a couple of HPV16-positive patients. Whether T-cell immunity against the HPV oncoproteins E6 and E7 changes during chemoradiotherapy and whether survival is affected by this immunity were examined in the study. The candidate HPV-specific TCRs and motifs were then tracked in TCR repertoires from under 100 patients with HPV-related cancers.

Libraries came from the immunoSEQ multiplex PCR assay. TCRdb mirrors the immuneACCESS table, restricted to in-frame sequences. Some clones are absent from its copies; in checked studies, under half trace to an unresolved V gene, and the reason for the others is unknown. The sample table holds some 16,000 clones, of which 79% were seen once. Roughly 11% of the sample rests with the top ten. The investigation overall reported the following: In HPV16-positive patients, expansion of HPV-responsive T cells during chemoradiotherapy was associated with improved recurrence-free survival. Only a couple of HPV16-positive patients were used to derive the functional definition of HPV-specific T cells, and the survival association was reported for HPV16-positive patients. Expansion of candidate HPV-specific clones and E7-related TCR motifs was observed in the tumor microenvironment during treatment, whereas no such expansion was observed for non-HPV-specific T cells.

Repertoires were sampled multiple times during chemoradiotherapy, which allowed clonal expansion in the tumor microenvironment to be followed. The receptor comes from a human donor with HPV-associated anogenital cancer. The sample was collected from a patient who underwent chemoradiotherapy.

The DNA sequence is as follows: TGTGCCAGCAGGGGGGTAAGGGCCTACGAGCAGTACTTC. Translated, it reads CASRGVRAYEQYF. The chain was built from TRBV5-6 and TRBJ2-7, with the D gene tentatively TRBD1 or TRBD2, based on 5 matching bases in each. From its cysteine to its phenylalanine, the CDR3 spans 13 amino acids. Only the CDR3 DNA is retained, 39 bases long and in frame from the first base. The germline V gene yields SGHDT for CDR1 and YYEEEE for CDR2. The V and J ends are trimmed by 5 bases and 2 bases, leaving 11 bases between them.